These T cell receptor beta chains were read from a single sample in a study of T cells after yellow fever vaccination. Each CDR3 protein is one row after TCRdb ran MiXCR on the 5' RACE reads. The data hold about 340,000 distinct CDR3 sequences, with approximately 4% observed a single time. The sample consisted of PBMCs, taken 5 days after the yellow fever booster vaccination. The receptors were sampled from a man younger than 35 who received the YFV17D yellow fever vaccine. The CDR3 runs from the conserved cysteine through the conserved F or W. A D gene is named only where the DNA matches it firmly. Size tells how often a clone was seen (once, few, many) or the class of an expanded clone, and some rows leave it out.

v_gene: TRBV7-3
d_gene: -
abundance: few
j_gene: TRBJ2-1
CDR3nt: TGTGCCAGCAGCTTCGGTCAGGGAGGATGGGGTGAGCAGTTCTTC
CDR3aa: CASSFGQGGWGEQFF

v_gene: TRBV10-3
d_gene: -
abundance: -
j_gene: TRBJ2-7
CDR3nt: TGTGCCATCAGTGACGGCAGCCCCTACGAGCAGTACTTC
CDR3aa: CAISDGSPYEQYF

v_gene: TRBV6-2/TRBV6-3
d_gene: TRBD2
abundance: many
j_gene: TRBJ2-5
CDR3nt: TGTGCCAGCAGTCAGACGGGGGGGCCAATTGAGACCCAGTACTTC
CDR3aa: CASSQTGGPIETQYF

v_gene: TRBV18
d_gene: -
abundance: few
j_gene: TRBJ2-2
CDR3nt: TGTGCCAGCTCACCAGAACGGAGTACCCCCGCCGGGGAGCTGTTTTTT
CDR3aa: CASSPERSTPAGELFF

v_gene: TRBV24-1
d_gene: -
abundance: -
j_gene: TRBJ2-6
CDR3nt: TGTGCCACCAGTGAAGCTCCGGGACAACGGACCGGGGCCAACGTCCTGACTTTC
CDR3aa: CATSEAPGQRTGANVLTF

v_gene: TRBV4-3
d_gene: -
abundance: few
j_gene: TRBJ2-2
CDR3nt: TGCGCCAGCAGCCCCGACGTGTGGGTTGCCGGGGAGCTGTTTTTT
CDR3aa: CASSPDVWVAGELFF

v_gene: TRBV6-6
d_gene: -
abundance: many
j_gene: TRBJ1-2
CDR3nt: TGTGCCAGCAGTTACTCGAGAGGGGAGCACGGCTACACCTTC
CDR3aa: CASSYSRGEHGYTF

v_gene: TRBV5-1
d_gene: TRBD2
abundance: -
j_gene: TRBJ2-6
CDR3nt: TGCGCCAGCAGCTTCAGGGCATGGGGGGGTGGGGCCAACGTCCTGACTTTC
CDR3aa: CASSFRAWGGGANVLTF

v_gene: TRBV7-9
d_gene: -
abundance: many
j_gene: TRBJ2-1
CDR3nt: TGTGCCAGCTCTCCCTTCGACAGCCTTGAGCAGTTCTTC
CDR3aa: CASSPFDSLEQFF

v_gene: TRBV5-1
d_gene: -
abundance: -
j_gene: TRBJ2-5
CDR3nt: TGCGCCAGCAGCTTGGAGGCAGCGCGGGGGCGGGAGACCCAGTACTTC
CDR3aa: CASSLEAARGRETQYF

v_gene: TRBV20-1
d_gene: -
abundance: many
j_gene: TRBJ2-5
CDR3nt: TGCAGTGCTAGAGACAGGAATCGGGAGACCCAGTACTTC
CDR3aa: CSARDRNRETQYF

v_gene: TRBV28
d_gene: TRBD1
abundance: many
j_gene: TRBJ1-1
CDR3nt: TGTGCCAGCAGGCGACCGGGACAGGGTTTAGACACTGAAGCTTTCTTT
CDR3aa: CASRRPGQGLDTEAFF

v_gene: TRBV20-1
d_gene: -
abundance: few
j_gene: TRBJ2-7
CDR3nt: -
CDR3aa: CSAFGTGTQSVF

v_gene: TRBV4-1
d_gene: -
abundance: many
j_gene: TRBJ1-6
CDR3nt: TGCGCCAGCGCGTCGGCCTATAATTCACCCCTCCACTTT
CDR3aa: CASASAYNSPLHF

v_gene: TRBV4-1
d_gene: -
abundance: few
j_gene: TRBJ2-5
CDR3nt: TGCGCCAGCAGCCAAGGGTACAGGGCCTTAGGAGAGACCCAGTACTTC
CDR3aa: CASSQGYRALGETQYF

v_gene: TRBV6-2/TRBV6-3
d_gene: -
abundance: -
j_gene: TRBJ2-6
CDR3nt: TGTGCCAGCAGTCCCAGGCTTTACTCTGGGGCCAACGTCCTGACTTTC
CDR3aa: CASSPRLYSGANVLTF

v_gene: TRBV20-1
d_gene: -
abundance: -
j_gene: TRBJ1-1
CDR3nt: TGCAGTGCTAGAGATGACACTGAAGCTTTCTTT
CDR3aa: CSARDDTEAFF

v_gene: TRBV28
d_gene: TRBD1
abundance: -
j_gene: TRBJ2-2
CDR3nt: TGTGCCAGCAGGATACAGGGGGCGAACGGGGAGCTGTTTTTT
CDR3aa: CASRIQGANGELFF

v_gene: TRBV28
d_gene: TRBD1
abundance: many
j_gene: TRBJ1-1
CDR3nt: TGTGCCAGCAGTTTAACAGGGGGCGGGTTGGAAGCTTTCTTT
CDR3aa: CASSLTGGGLEAFF

v_gene: TRBV27
d_gene: -
abundance: many
j_gene: TRBJ1-5
CDR3nt: TGTGCCAGCAGTTTAGGATTGGGCGGCGCCCAGCATTTT
CDR3aa: CASSLGLGGAQHF

v_gene: TRBV7-2
d_gene: -
abundance: many
j_gene: TRBJ2-3
CDR3nt: TGTGCCAGCAGTAATTATCTAGGCGACCCTACGCAGTATTTT
CDR3aa: CASSNYLGDPTQYF

v_gene: TRBV3-1
d_gene: -
abundance: few
j_gene: TRBJ1-1
CDR3nt: TGTGCCAGCAGCCAAGCTCCGGGACTCCTCGGGGGTGAAGCTTTCTTT
CDR3aa: CASSQAPGLLGGEAFF

v_gene: TRBV12-3/TRBV12-4
d_gene: -
abundance: few
j_gene: TRBJ2-7
CDR3nt: TGTGCCAGCAGCCCCAGGGATGGGGGCTCGCAGTACTTC
CDR3aa: CASSPRDGGSQYF

v_gene: TRBV29-1
d_gene: -
abundance: many
j_gene: TRBJ2-2
CDR3nt: TGCAGCGTTGATAACAGCAACACCGGGGAGCTGTTTTTT
CDR3aa: CSVDNSNTGELFF

v_gene: TRBV9
d_gene: -
abundance: few
j_gene: TRBJ1-2
CDR3nt: TGTGCCAGCAGCGTAGGGGCAATTCGTAACTATGGCTACACCTTC
CDR3aa: CASSVGAIRNYGYTF

v_gene: TRBV14
d_gene: -
abundance: few
j_gene: TRBJ2-5
CDR3nt: TGTGCCAGCAGCCTGAGGGCGGGCGGAGAGACCCAGTACTTC
CDR3aa: CASSLRAGGETQYF

v_gene: TRBV18
d_gene: TRBD1
abundance: few
j_gene: TRBJ2-7
CDR3nt: TGTGCCAGCTCACTTACAGGGGTAGCCTACGAGCAGTACTTC
CDR3aa: CASSLTGVAYEQYF

v_gene: TRBV19
d_gene: -
abundance: few
j_gene: TRBJ2-3
CDR3nt: TGTGCCAGTAGTATTGGCGGACAGACTACGCAGTATTTT
CDR3aa: CASSIGGQTTQYF

v_gene: TRBV7-2
d_gene: TRBD1
abundance: few
j_gene: TRBJ1-1
CDR3nt: TGTGCCAGCAGCTATATAGGGGGCGCGAACACTGAAGCTTTCTTT
CDR3aa: CASSYIGGANTEAFF

v_gene: TRBV29-1
d_gene: -
abundance: many
j_gene: TRBJ1-2
CDR3nt: TGCAGCGTTGCTTCACTTAGGGATGGCTACACCTTC
CDR3aa: CSVASLRDGYTF

v_gene: TRBV7-2
d_gene: -
abundance: -
j_gene: TRBJ2-5
CDR3nt: TGTGCCAGCAGCTTTGGGGGAGTCGGTGAGACCCAGTACTTC
CDR3aa: CASSFGGVGETQYF

v_gene: TRBV20-1
d_gene: TRBD1
abundance: many
j_gene: TRBJ2-7
CDR3nt: TGCAGTGCTAGAGAGGGACAGGGGGGCGAGCAGTACTTC
CDR3aa: CSAREGQGGEQYF

v_gene: TRBV7-2
d_gene: TRBD1
abundance: -
j_gene: TRBJ2-7
CDR3nt: TGTGCCAGCAGCTTAGTTTGGGGACAGGCGATCTACGAGCAGTACTTC
CDR3aa: CASSLVWGQAIYEQYF

v_gene: TRBV12-3/TRBV12-4
d_gene: -
abundance: few
j_gene: TRBJ2-7
CDR3nt: TGTGCCAGCAGTTTAGGGTCGACGTGGGTCGAGCAGTACTTC
CDR3aa: CASSLGSTWVEQYF

v_gene: TRBV5-1
d_gene: -
abundance: many
j_gene: TRBJ2-3
CDR3nt: TGCGCCAGCAGCTTGTATGGGAGCACAGATACGCAGTATTTT
CDR3aa: CASSLYGSTDTQYF

v_gene: TRBV2
d_gene: -
abundance: many
j_gene: TRBJ1-1
CDR3nt: TGTGCCAGCAGAAGCGGGAGGAACACTGAAGCTTTCTTT
CDR3aa: CASRSGRNTEAFF

v_gene: TRBV7-2
d_gene: -
abundance: -
j_gene: TRBJ2-3
CDR3nt: TGTGCCAGCAGCTTAAGGACGAGGACTAGCACAGATACGCAGTATTTT
CDR3aa: CASSLRTRTSTDTQYF

v_gene: TRBV7-3
d_gene: -
abundance: many
j_gene: TRBJ1-1
CDR3nt: TGTGCCAGCAGCTTAACAGGACCAAACACTGAAGCTTTCTTT
CDR3aa: CASSLTGPNTEAFF

v_gene: TRBV6-6
d_gene: -
abundance: many
j_gene: TRBJ1-2
CDR3nt: TGTGCCAGCAGGGGAGGGGAAAACTATGGCTACACCTTC
CDR3aa: CASRGGENYGYTF

v_gene: TRBV20-1
d_gene: -
abundance: many
j_gene: TRBJ1-2
CDR3nt: TGCAGTGCTTCAAGGGGTGGCTACACCTTC
CDR3aa: CSASRGGYTF

v_gene: TRBV6-2/TRBV6-3
d_gene: -
abundance: -
j_gene: TRBJ1-2
CDR3nt: TGTGCCAGCACTCAGCCTCATGGGAGCTATGGCTACACCTTC
CDR3aa: CASTQPHGSYGYTF

v_gene: TRBV18
d_gene: -
abundance: few
j_gene: TRBJ1-3
CDR3nt: TGTGCCAGCTCAAACGGGCAGGGGCATTCTGGAAACACCATATATTTT
CDR3aa: CASSNGQGHSGNTIYF

v_gene: TRBV30
d_gene: TRBD1
abundance: -
j_gene: TRBJ1-4
CDR3nt: TGTGCCTGGACCAGGGACAGAGGAACAACTAATGAAAAACTGTTTTTT
CDR3aa: CAWTRDRGTTNEKLFF

v_gene: TRBV5-4
d_gene: TRBD2
abundance: many
j_gene: TRBJ2-5
CDR3nt: TGTGCCAGCAGCAGACTAGCGGACCTCCAAGAGACCCAGTACTTC
CDR3aa: CASSRLADLQETQYF

v_gene: TRBV5-1
d_gene: TRBD1
abundance: -
j_gene: TRBJ1-6
CDR3nt: TGCGCCAGCAGCGGACAGGGGCCGAATTCACCCCTCCACTTT
CDR3aa: CASSGQGPNSPLHF

v_gene: TRBV7-2
d_gene: -
abundance: many
j_gene: TRBJ1-5
CDR3nt: TGTGCCAGCAGTTTATTGGGGGGCAATCAGCCCCAGCATTTT
CDR3aa: CASSLLGGNQPQHF

v_gene: TRBV4-3
d_gene: -
abundance: many
j_gene: TRBJ2-3
CDR3nt: TGCGCCAGCAGCCAGTCAGGCGGGTTCTACGGTACGCAGTATTTT
CDR3aa: CASSQSGGFYGTQYF

v_gene: TRBV14
d_gene: -
abundance: -
j_gene: TRBJ2-7
CDR3nt: TGTGCCAGCAGCCAATCGGACGGTCTCTCCTACGAGCAGTACTTC
CDR3aa: CASSQSDGLSYEQYF

v_gene: TRBV4-1
d_gene: TRBD1
abundance: few
j_gene: TRBJ1-5
CDR3nt: TGCGCCAGCAGCCAAGTGGGACAGGGCTTGGGGCAGCCCCAGCATTTT
CDR3aa: CASSQVGQGLGQPQHF

v_gene: TRBV29-1
d_gene: -
abundance: many
j_gene: TRBJ1-1
CDR3nt: TGCAGCGTTGAAGACTACAGGAGCGCTGAAGCTTTCTTT
CDR3aa: CSVEDYRSAEAFF

v_gene: TRBV3-1
d_gene: -
abundance: -
j_gene: TRBJ2-2
CDR3nt: TGTGCCAGCAACCAAAGGAACACCGGGGAGCTGTTTTTT
CDR3aa: CASNQRNTGELFF

v_gene: TRBV10-2
d_gene: TRBD1
abundance: few
j_gene: TRBJ1-1
CDR3nt: TGCGCCAGTCAGACAGGGGAGAACACTGAAGCTTTCTTT
CDR3aa: CASQTGENTEAFF

v_gene: TRBV6-1
d_gene: -
abundance: few
j_gene: TRBJ2-2
CDR3nt: TGTGCCAGCAGGGTCGGGGGAGAGTCCACCGGGGAGCTGTTTTTT
CDR3aa: CASRVGGESTGELFF

v_gene: TRBV7-6
d_gene: -
abundance: few
j_gene: TRBJ2-7
CDR3nt: TGTGCCAGCAGCTCATCCGGCCGAGGCGGGGAGCAGTACTTC
CDR3aa: CASSSSGRGGEQYF

v_gene: TRBV24-1
d_gene: -
abundance: many
j_gene: TRBJ1-4
CDR3nt: TGTGCCACCTCTTTAGGGGAAAAACTGTTTTTT
CDR3aa: CATSLGEKLFF

v_gene: TRBV6-2/TRBV6-3
d_gene: TRBD2
abundance: many
j_gene: TRBJ2-1
CDR3nt: TGTGCCAGCAGTTATTACCCCATAGCGGGGGGAACCTACAATGAGCAGTTCTTC
CDR3aa: CASSYYPIAGGTYNEQFF

v_gene: TRBV28
d_gene: TRBD2
abundance: few
j_gene: TRBJ2-3
CDR3nt: TGTGCCAGCAGTTTATGGAGCGGGGGGGCAACAGATACGCAGTATTTT
CDR3aa: CASSLWSGGATDTQYF